The present T cell receptor beta chain was sequenced within a study of T cells expressing NK-cell markers. The overall study: Source material for TCR beta repertoires consisted of sorted CD3+CD56+NKG2C+, CD3+CD56+NKG2C- and CD3+CD56-NKG2C+ T cells. Sequenced donors, eight in total, included seven who were HCMV-seropositive and one who was seronegative. Study-level findings and limits: The dominant NKG2C+ clonotypes represented about 1.0-7.0% of CD8+ T cells in six or seven donors.

The cDNA for TCR beta came from 5'RACE template switching with UMIs. TCRdb reprocessed the 5' RACE reads; each CDR3 protein has one entry and no DNA is given. This sample's table has about 150,000 distinct CDR3 sequences. CDR1 is SEHNR, CDR2 FQNEAQ, per germline (reference sequence). The CDR3 has 15 residues. Concerning this clonotype: No antigen is known for it.

The genes are TRBV7-9 and TRBJ2-3; lacking DNA, the TRBD2 call made by TCRdb goes unchecked. The sequencing sample was made of blood T cells: a sorted CD56 or NKG2C T cell subset, CD4+ or CD8+ T cells, or bulk PBMC T cells (not recorded which). The TCR sequence derives from a woman aged 45-65 years in good health. The CDR3 sequence is CASSPPGLGRDTQYF.